This is a list of T cell receptor beta chains from one sample in a study of blood T cell repertoires in COVID-19. Libraries were prepared by immunoSEQ multiplex PCR; TCRdb keeps only in-frame clonotypes and omits some of them. The sample shows 200,000 to 250,000 clones, nearly 90% of them seen only once. Sequencing was done on a sample of PBMCs or T cells enriched from blood (not recorded which). The source is a young man who had recovered from COVID-19. Each CDR3 is given with its conserved first and last residue. D genes are given only for firm matches. Size values are once, few and many counts, or a class for expanded clones, and some rows have none.

j_gene | d_gene | abundance | v_gene | CDR3nt | CDR3aa
TRBJ2-6 | TRBD1 | - | TRBV3-1/TRBV3-2 | TGTGCCAGCAGCCTAGGGGGCGCTGGGGCCAACGTCCTGACTTTC | CASSLGGAGANVLTF
TRBJ2-7 | - | once | TRBV18 | TGTGCCAGCCATGGGCGGGGGCAGGGCTACGAGCAGTACTTC | CASHGRGQGYEQYF
TRBJ2-7 | TRBD2 | - | TRBV24-1 | TGTGCCACCAGTGATCCCCTAGCGGGAGGGCCTGGCGAGCAGTACTTC | CATSDPLAGGPGEQYF
TRBJ2-7 | TRBD2 | few | TRBV14 | TGTGCCAGCAGACCAAATAGCGGGGCCGACAGGCAGTACTTC | CASRPNSGADRQYF
TRBJ1-5 | - | - | TRBV19 | TGTGCCACCGCAATCAAACAGGGCGCTCAGCCCCAGCATTTT | CATAIKQGAQPQHF
TRBJ2-7 | - | - | TRBV6-5 | TGTGCCAGCAGGGACTTTTTCTCCTACGAGCAGTACTTC | CASRDFFSYEQYF
TRBJ2-7 | - | - | TRBV5-6 | TGTGCCAGCAGTAATCCGGGACTCTCCTACGAGCAGTACTTC | CASSNPGLSYEQYF
TRBJ1-4 | - | - | TRBV30 | TGTGCCTGGAGTCGCTCCGTCGGTAGACTGTTTTTT | CAWSRSVGRLFF
TRBJ2-7 | TRBD1 | - | TRBV18 | TGTGCCAGCTCACCGAGGGGGACAGGGGTCTCCTACGAGCAGTACTTC | CASSPRGTGVSYEQYF
TRBJ2-3 | - | - | TRBV10-1 | TGCGCCACCAACACTTGTGACATTCCGACAGATACGCAGTATTTT | CATNTCDIPTDTQYF
TRBJ2-2 | - | - | TRBV2 | TGTGCCAGCAGTATAGATTACACCGGGGAGCTGTTTTTT | CASSIDYTGELFF
TRBJ1-6 | - | - | TRBV14 | TGTGCCAGCAGCCAAGTCGGGGGAGCGATCAATTCACCCCTCCACTTT | CASSQVGGAINSPLHF
TRBJ2-2 | TRBD2 | - | TRBV14 | TGTGCCAGCAGGGCGGGAGCCGGCACCGGGGAGCTGTTTTTT | CASRAGAGTGELFF
TRBJ2-7 | - | - | TRBV6-5 | TGTGCCATCGATTCCGGGACAAACTCCTACGAGCAGTACTTC | CAIDSGTNSYEQYF
TRBJ2-1 | TRBD1 | - | TRBV7-9 | TGTGCCAGCAGACCCAGGCGGGACAGGGGGGCCAATGAGCAGTTCTTC | CASRPRRDRGANEQFF